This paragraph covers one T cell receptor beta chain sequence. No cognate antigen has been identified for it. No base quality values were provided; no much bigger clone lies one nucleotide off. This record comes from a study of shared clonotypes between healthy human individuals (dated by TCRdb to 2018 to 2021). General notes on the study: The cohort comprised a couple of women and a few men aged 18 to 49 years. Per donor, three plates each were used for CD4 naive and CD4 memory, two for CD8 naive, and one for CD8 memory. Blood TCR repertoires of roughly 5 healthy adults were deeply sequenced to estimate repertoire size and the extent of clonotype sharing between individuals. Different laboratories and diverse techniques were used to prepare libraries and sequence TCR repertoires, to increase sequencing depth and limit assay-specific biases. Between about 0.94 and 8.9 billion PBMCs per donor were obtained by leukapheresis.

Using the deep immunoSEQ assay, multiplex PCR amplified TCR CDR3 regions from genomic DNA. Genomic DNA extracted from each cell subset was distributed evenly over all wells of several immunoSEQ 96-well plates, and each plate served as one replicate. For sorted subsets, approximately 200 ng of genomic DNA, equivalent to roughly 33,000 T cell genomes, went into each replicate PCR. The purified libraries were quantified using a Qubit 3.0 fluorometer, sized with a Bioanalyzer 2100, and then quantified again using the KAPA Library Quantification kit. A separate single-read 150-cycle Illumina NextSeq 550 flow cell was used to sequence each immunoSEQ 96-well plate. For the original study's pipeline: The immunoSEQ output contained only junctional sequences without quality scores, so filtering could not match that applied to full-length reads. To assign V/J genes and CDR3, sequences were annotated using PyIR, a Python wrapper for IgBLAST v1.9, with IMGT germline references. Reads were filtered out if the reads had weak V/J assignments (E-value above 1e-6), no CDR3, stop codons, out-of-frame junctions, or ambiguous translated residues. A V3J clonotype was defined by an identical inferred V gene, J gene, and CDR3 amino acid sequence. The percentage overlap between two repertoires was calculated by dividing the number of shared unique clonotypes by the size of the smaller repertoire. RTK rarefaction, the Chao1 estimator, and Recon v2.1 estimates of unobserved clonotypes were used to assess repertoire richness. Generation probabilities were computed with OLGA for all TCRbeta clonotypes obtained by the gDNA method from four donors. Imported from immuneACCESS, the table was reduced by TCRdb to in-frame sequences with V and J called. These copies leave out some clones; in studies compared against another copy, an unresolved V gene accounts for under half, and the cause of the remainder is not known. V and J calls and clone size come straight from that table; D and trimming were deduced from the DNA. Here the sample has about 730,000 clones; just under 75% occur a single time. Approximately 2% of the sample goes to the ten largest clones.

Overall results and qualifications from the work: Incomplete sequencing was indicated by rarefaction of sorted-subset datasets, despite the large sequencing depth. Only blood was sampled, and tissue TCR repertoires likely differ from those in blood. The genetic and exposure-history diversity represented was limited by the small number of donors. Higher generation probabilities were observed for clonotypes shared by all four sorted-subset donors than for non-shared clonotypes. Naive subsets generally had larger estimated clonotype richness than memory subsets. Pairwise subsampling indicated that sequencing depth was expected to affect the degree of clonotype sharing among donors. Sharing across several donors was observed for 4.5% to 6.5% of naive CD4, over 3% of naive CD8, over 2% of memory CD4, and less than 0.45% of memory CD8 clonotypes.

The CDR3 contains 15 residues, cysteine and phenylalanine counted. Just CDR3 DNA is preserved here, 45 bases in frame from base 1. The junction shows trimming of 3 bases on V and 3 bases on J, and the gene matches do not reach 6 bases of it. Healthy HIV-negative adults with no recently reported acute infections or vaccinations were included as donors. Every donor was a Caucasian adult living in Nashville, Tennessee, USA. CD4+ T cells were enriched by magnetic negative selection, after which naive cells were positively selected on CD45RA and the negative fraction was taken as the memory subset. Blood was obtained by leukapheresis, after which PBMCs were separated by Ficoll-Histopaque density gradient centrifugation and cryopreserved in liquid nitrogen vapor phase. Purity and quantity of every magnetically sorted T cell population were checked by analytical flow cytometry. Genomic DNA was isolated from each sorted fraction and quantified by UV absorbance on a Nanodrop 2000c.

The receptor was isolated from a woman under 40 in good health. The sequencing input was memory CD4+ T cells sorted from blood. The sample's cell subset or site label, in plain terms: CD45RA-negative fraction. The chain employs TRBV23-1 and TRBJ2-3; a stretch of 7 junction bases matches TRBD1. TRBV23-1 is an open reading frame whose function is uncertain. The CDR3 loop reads CASSHQGQRTDTQYF. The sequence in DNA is TGCGCCAGCAGTCACCAGGGACAGAGAACAGATACGCAGTATTTT.